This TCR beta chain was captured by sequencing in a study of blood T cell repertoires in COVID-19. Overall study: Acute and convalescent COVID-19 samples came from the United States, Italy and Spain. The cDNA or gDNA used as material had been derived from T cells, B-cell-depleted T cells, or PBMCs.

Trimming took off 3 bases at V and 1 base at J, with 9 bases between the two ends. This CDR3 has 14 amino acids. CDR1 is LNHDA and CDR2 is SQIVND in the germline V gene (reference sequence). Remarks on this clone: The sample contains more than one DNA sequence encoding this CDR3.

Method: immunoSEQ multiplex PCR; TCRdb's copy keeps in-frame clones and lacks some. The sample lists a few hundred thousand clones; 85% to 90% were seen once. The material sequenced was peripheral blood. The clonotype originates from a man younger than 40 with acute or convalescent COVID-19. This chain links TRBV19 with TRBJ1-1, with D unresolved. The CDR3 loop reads CASSIFSGNTEAFF. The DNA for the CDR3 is TGTGCCAGTAGTATTTTTTCAGGGAACACTGAAGCTTTCTTT.